Listed below are T cell receptor beta chains from one sample, sequenced in a study of T cells in tumors after PD-1 blockade. Sequenced by immunoSEQ multiplex PCR; TCRdb stores in-frame clones only, minus some. The sample holds 5,500 to 7,000 clones, 60% to 70% seen once. The specimen comprised tumor tissue, sampled before anti-PD-1 treatment. Every receptor here comes from a human donor with basal cell carcinoma. The CDR3 runs from the conserved cysteine through the conserved F or W. Fields, in order: CDR3 DNA, CDR3 protein, D gene, J gene, V gene, clone size. The D gene is left open where the match is weak. Size values are once, few and many counts, or a class for expanded clones, and some rows have none.

DNA: TGTGCCAGCGAGATGGGTGGGGGAACTGAAGCTTTCTTT; CDR3: CASEMGGGTEAFF; D: -; J: TRBJ1-1; V: TRBV6-5; size: -
DNA: TGTGCCAGCAGCCCTCAGGGTTCCGTGGGAAAACTGTTTTTT; CDR3: CASSPQGSVGKLFF; D: -; J: TRBJ1-4; V: TRBV7-9; size: -
DNA: TGTGCCAGCTCAGGACAGGGACCGAACACTGAAGCTTTCTTT; CDR3: CASSGQGPNTEAFF; D: TRBD1; J: TRBJ1-1; V: TRBV18; size: -
DNA: TGTGCCAGCTCACTTATCTCTGGAAACACCATATATTTT; CDR3: CASSLISGNTIYF; D: -; J: TRBJ1-3; V: TRBV18; size: few
DNA: TGTGCCAGCAGCGGCCGGGACAGGGGCGTATCCGAGCAGTACTTC; CDR3: CASSGRDRGVSEQYF; D: TRBD1; J: TRBJ2-7; V: TRBV9; size: -
DNA: TGCAGTGCTAGTGGGACTAGCGGGGTTTCTAGCACAGATACGCAGTATTTT; CDR3: CSASGTSGVSSTDTQYF; D: TRBD2; J: TRBJ2-3; V: TRBV20-1; size: -
DNA: TGTGCCAGTAGTCCCATTGGGGACGGACAAAACTATGGCTACACCTTC; CDR3: CASSPIGDGQNYGYTF; D: -; J: TRBJ1-2; V: TRBV19; size: -
DNA: TGTGCTAGTGGTTTGGGTCAGGGCTACGAGCAGTACTTC; CDR3: CASGLGQGYEQYF; D: -; J: TRBJ2-7; V: TRBV12-5; size: -
DNA: TGTGCCAGCAGTTACGGGGGTATTAATGAAAAACTGTTTTTT; CDR3: CASSYGGINEKLFF; D: -; J: TRBJ1-4; V: TRBV6-5; size: -
DNA: TGTGCCAGCGCCGGCCAGTACAATGAGCAGTTCTTC; CDR3: CASAGQYNEQFF; D: -; J: TRBJ2-1; V: TRBV14; size: -
DNA: TGTGCCAGCAGCGTAGCCCGAGCGGGGGGACGGGGAGACGGCTACACCTTC; CDR3: CASSVARAGGRGDGYTF; D: -; J: TRBJ1-2; V: TRBV9; size: -
DNA: TGTGCCAGCAGCCGGACAGACAATGAGCAGTTCTTC; CDR3: CASSRTDNEQFF; D: -; J: TRBJ2-1; V: TRBV7-8; size: few
DNA: TGTGCCAGCAGCCAGGGACAGGCCAATCAGCCCCAGCATTTT; CDR3: CASSQGQANQPQHF; D: TRBD1; J: TRBJ1-5; V: TRBV6-2/TRBV6-3; size: few
DNA: TGTGCCAGCGCCTTGGGGCCGACAACTAATGAAAAACTGTTTTTT; CDR3: CASALGPTTNEKLFF; D: -; J: TRBJ1-4; V: TRBV5-5; size: few
DNA: TGTGCCAGCAGTTCTGAATTCAGGGTGGCACCCCTCCACTTT; CDR3: CASSSEFRVAPLHF; D: -; J: TRBJ1-6; V: TRBV27; size: -
DNA: TGTGCCAGCAGGCGAGACAGCTACTCACCCCTCCACTTT; CDR3: CASRRDSYSPLHF; D: -; J: TRBJ1-6; V: TRBV6-5; size: -
DNA: TGTGCCAGTAGATTAGGCCAGGTGGATAATTCACCCCTCCACTTT; CDR3: CASRLGQVDNSPLHF; D: -; J: TRBJ1-6; V: TRBV19; size: -
DNA: TGTGCCAGCAGCCCGGGGGCCGGCAGAGCTAACTATGGCTACACCTTC; CDR3: CASSPGAGRANYGYTF; D: -; J: TRBJ1-2; V: TRBV3-1/TRBV3-2; size: -
DNA: TGTGCCAGCAGGCAGGGACTCGGGGGGGCCACGAGGGAGACCCAGTACTTC; CDR3: CASRQGLGGATRETQYF; D: TRBD2; J: TRBJ2-5; V: TRBV3-1/TRBV3-2; size: once
DNA: TGTGCCAGCAGCACCCGACAGGGGATGTACGAGCAGTACTTC; CDR3: CASSTRQGMYEQYF; D: TRBD1; J: TRBJ2-7; V: TRBV7-9; size: -
DNA: TGTGCCAGCAGTTTCTCAGGGATTAAGCAGTACTTC; CDR3: CASSFSGIKQYF; D: -; J: TRBJ2-7; V: TRBV27; size: few
DNA: TGTGCCAGCAGCTTATCTATCGGTTTATATGGCTACACCTTC; CDR3: CASSLSIGLYGYTF; D: -; J: TRBJ1-2; V: TRBV7-9; size: once
DNA: TGTGCCAGCAGTTACTCAACGGGGGCGGGCCTAGCCTACACCTTC; CDR3: CASSYSTGAGLAYTF; D: -; J: TRBJ1-2; V: TRBV6-5; size: -
DNA: TGTGCCAGCAGCCAAGAGGGGGGGGCGGGAGATACGCAGTATTTT; CDR3: CASSQEGGAGDTQYF; D: -; J: TRBJ2-3; V: TRBV4-2; size: few
DNA: TGTGCCAGCATCGGAGAGCCCCCTGAAGCTTTCTTT; CDR3: CASIGEPPEAFF; D: -; J: TRBJ1-1; V: TRBV2; size: -
DNA: TGTGCCAGCTCCCCGCTCCCCGAGGCCGTCTACGAGCAGTACTTC; CDR3: CASSPLPEAVYEQYF; D: -; J: TRBJ2-7; V: TRBV18; size: -
DNA: TGTGCCAGCAGCTTGGCCGGGTCCCTTCCCACCTACGAGCAGTACTTC; CDR3: CASSLAGSLPTYEQYF; D: -; J: TRBJ2-7; V: TRBV5-6; size: -
DNA: TGCGCCAGCAGCTTGTCTCCGGGACAAGAGACCCAGTACTTC; CDR3: CASSLSPGQETQYF; D: -; J: TRBJ2-5; V: TRBV5-1; size: -
DNA: TGTGCCAGTATCAAGACAGCTAACTCTCCCAACTATGGCTACACCTTC; CDR3: CASIKTANSPNYGYTF; D: -; J: TRBJ1-2; V: TRBV19; size: -
DNA: TGTGCCAGCAGCCCGACCAAGGACTATGGCTACACCTTC; CDR3: CASSPTKDYGYTF; D: -; J: TRBJ1-2; V: TRBV12-3/TRBV12-4; size: -
DNA: TGTGCCAGCAGTTACCGGACAGGAAACTATGGCTACACCTTC; CDR3: CASSYRTGNYGYTF; D: TRBD1; J: TRBJ1-2; V: TRBV6-2/TRBV6-3; size: -
DNA: TGTGCCTGGAGAGCTGGAAGTTATAGCACTGAAGCTTTCTTT; CDR3: CAWRAGSYSTEAFF; D: -; J: TRBJ1-1; V: TRBV30; size: -